The clone carrying this T cell receptor beta chain was seen just once. Its antigen is unidentified. The record originates from a study of cytomegalovirus exposure and HLA in healthy donors. Broader study findings: The study listed under 200 cytomegalovirus-associated TCR beta chains. A later analysis found first-cohort TCR clusters tended to co-occur in the approximately 110 validation repertoires. Many donors carried some public TCRs, although rarity characterized most TCR sequences.

The donors were part of the validation cohort of 100 to 150 subjects. That cohort was separate from the first cohort, which comprised several hundred subjects. The CDR3 sequence is 15 residues long. Germline assignment: CDR1 LNHDA and CDR2 SQIVND (reference sequence). V lost 5 bases and J lost 4; bases outside the gene matches: 5. Profiling relied on immunoSEQ multiplex PCR, and the TCRdb table lists in-frame clones only, not all of them. The repertoire holds 140,000 or so clones, with approximately 92% as singletons. The J gene is TRBJ2-5, the V gene TRBV19; 12 positions agree with TRBD2. The sequencing sample was made of PBMCs. This TCR derives from a woman under 30 in good health and CMV-seropositive. CDR3 sequence: CASSSRLAGVETQYF. The CDR3 nucleotides read TGTGCCAGTAGTTCCCGACTAGCGGGGGTAGAGACCCAGTACTTC.